This T cell receptor beta chain is from a study of chemoradiotherapy in HPV16-positive cancers. Study-level information: Candidate HPV-specific clones and shared TCR motifs came from two HPV16-positive patients.

Assay: immunoSEQ multiplex PCR; the TCRdb copy retains only in-frame clones and omits some. Of around 14,000 clones in the sample, just under 80% were seen once. The clonotype was recovered from a human donor with HPV-associated anogenital cancer. Sampling was conducted from a patient who underwent chemoradiotherapy.

The CDR3 protein is CASSHRTGGRDGYTF. CDR3 in DNA: TGCGCCAGCAGCCATAGGACAGGGGGCCGAGATGGCTACACCTTC. The V gene is TRBV4-1, the J gene TRBJ1-2, with 11 bases that match TRBD1. The CDR3 has 15 residues. V lost 3 bases and J lost 6; bases outside the gene matches: 6. CDR1 and CDR2 from the germline V gene are MGHRA and YSYEKL.